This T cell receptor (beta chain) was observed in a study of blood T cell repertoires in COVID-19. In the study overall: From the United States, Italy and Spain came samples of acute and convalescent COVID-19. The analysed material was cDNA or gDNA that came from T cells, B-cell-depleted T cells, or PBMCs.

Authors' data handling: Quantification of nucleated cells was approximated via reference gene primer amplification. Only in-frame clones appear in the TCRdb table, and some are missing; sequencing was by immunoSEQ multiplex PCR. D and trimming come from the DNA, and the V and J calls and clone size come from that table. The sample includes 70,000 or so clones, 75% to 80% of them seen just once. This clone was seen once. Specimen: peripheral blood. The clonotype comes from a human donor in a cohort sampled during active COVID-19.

This CDR3 is CASSGNTGLGGDTQYF. The CDR3, as DNA: TGCGCCAGCAGCGGTAATACGGGACTAGGTGGCGATACGCAGTATTTT. This rearrangement joins TRBV5-1 to TRBJ2-3; 8 bases map to TRBD2. Per germline, CDR1 SGHRS and CDR2 YFSETQ. The V segment lost 4 bases and the J segment 6 bases; nucleotides outside the gene matches: 13. The length of the CDR3 is 16 residues. The whole variable domain, filled in from reference TRBV5-1 and TRBJ2-3, reads KAGVTQTPRYLIKTRGQQVTLSCSPISGHRSVSWYQQTPGQGLQFLFEYFSETQRNKGNFPGRFSGRQFSNSRSEMNVSTLELGDSALYLCASSGNTGLGGDTQYFGPGTRLTVL.